These T cell receptor beta chains were read from a single sample in a study of cytomegalovirus exposure and HLA in healthy donors. Clones were sequenced by immunoSEQ multiplex PCR, and TCRdb holds only the in-frame ones, with some missing. The sample includes around 100,000 clones, roughly three quarters of them seen just once. The sample was PBMCs. The receptors come from a woman aged 18-29 years in good health and CMV-seropositive. CDR3s include the opening cysteine and the closing phenylalanine or tryptophan. D genes are given only for firm matches. Clone size is stated in some rows and not others, as once, few, many or a class when expanded.

d_call,j_call,v_call,clone_size,cdr3_nt,cdr3_aa
TRBD2,TRBJ2-3,TRBV19,.,TGTGCCAGTAGTATTGGTAGAGCGGGAGGTGCGGATACGCAGTATTTT,CASSIGRAGGADTQYF
.,TRBJ2-7,TRBV10-3,.,TGTGCCATCAGTGCTAACTCATGGCAGTACTTC,CAISANSWQYF
TRBD1,TRBJ1-2,TRBV19,few,TGTGCCAGTAGTCCATGGGACAGCATTAACTATGGCTACACCTTC,CASSPWDSINYGYTF
TRBD1,TRBJ2-2,TRBV2,.,TGTGCCAGCAGTCCGAGGGGGCTTTACACCGGGGAGCTGTTTTTT,CASSPRGLYTGELFF
TRBD1,TRBJ2-3,TRBV30,.,TGTGCCTGGAGTCCGAAGACAGGGGGCACAGATACGCAGTATTTT,CAWSPKTGGTDTQYF
.,TRBJ2-3,TRBV7-8,.,TGTGCCAGCAGCTCCTGGGGGGTTCAAACAGATACGCAGTATTTT,CASSSWGVQTDTQYF
.,TRBJ2-2,TRBV5-1,.,TGCGCCAGCAGCTTGGGACATACGAACACCGGGGAGCTGTTTTTT,CASSLGHTNTGELFF
.,TRBJ1-5,TRBV4-2,.,TGTGCCAGCAGCCAAGATTTGGAGAATGGCAATCAACCCCAGCATTTT,CASSQDLENGNQPQHF
TRBD1,TRBJ1-1,TRBV5-1,once,TGCGCCAGGATCACACAGGGGGGGACTGAAGCTTTCTTT,CARITQGGTEAFF
TRBD1,TRBJ2-2,TRBV4-1,few,TGCGCCAGCAGCTTAGGGACAGCCACCGGGGAGCTGTTTTTT,CASSLGTATGELFF